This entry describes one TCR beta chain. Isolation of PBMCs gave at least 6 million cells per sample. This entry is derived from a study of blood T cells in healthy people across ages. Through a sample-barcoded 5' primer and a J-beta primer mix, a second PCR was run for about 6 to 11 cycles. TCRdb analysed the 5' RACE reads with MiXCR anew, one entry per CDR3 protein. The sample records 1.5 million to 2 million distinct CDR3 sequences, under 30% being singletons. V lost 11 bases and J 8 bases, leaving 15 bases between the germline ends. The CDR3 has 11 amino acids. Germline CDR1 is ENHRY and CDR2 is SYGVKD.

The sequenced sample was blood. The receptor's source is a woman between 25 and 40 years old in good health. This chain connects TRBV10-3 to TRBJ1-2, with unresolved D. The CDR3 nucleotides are TGTGCCTTCCTGGCGGGAGGGGGCTACACCTTC. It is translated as CAFLAGGGYTF.